The entry that follows covers one TCR beta chain sequence. As yet, its antigen is unknown. This sample is part of a study of CD8 T cells in Susac syndrome. Study conclusions and caveats: The study's TCR sequencing and HLA analysis drew on a certain number of individuals. That number was acknowledged as relatively small.

Random hexamers were used to reverse transcribe an amount of roughly 0.5 to 1 ug RNA. The method of amplification for TCR beta CDR3 was immunoSEQ multiplex PCR, covering 54 Vbeta and 13 Jbeta. TCRdb passed the immunoSEQ multiplex PCR reads through MiXCR, listing each CDR3 protein once. The sample shows over 130,000 distinct CDR3 sequences, roughly 95% of them seen only once. CD8+ and CD4+ T cells circulating in blood were sequenced for TCR beta. TEMRA cells were FACS-enriched, unlike CD8+ and CD4+ T cells, which were negatively isolated. V was shortened by 6 bases and J by 7 bases, with 10 bases between the two germline ends. Germline-derived CDR1 and CDR2 are DFQATT and SNEGSKA (reference sequence). The CDR3 is made up of 11 amino acids.

The sequence derives from a human donor with multiple sclerosis. This chain uses TRBV20-1 with TRBJ2-1; the D call may be TRBD1 or TRBD2 (5 bases each). The sample taken for sequencing was CD4+ T cells from PBMCs. DNA of the CDR3: TGCAGTGCCAAATGGGGGAATGAGCAGTTCTTC. Its protein product is CSAKWGNEQFF.